The 8 T cell receptor beta chains given below trace back to one sample, sequenced in a study of OX40 agonist ivuxolimab in advanced cancers. Sequencing was performed with immunoSEQ multiplex PCR; in TCRdb, only in-frame clones are kept and a portion is missing. Of under 95,000 clones listed, nearly 95% are singletons. This sample comprised CD4+ or CD8+ T cells sorted from blood, obtained in a trial of the OX40 agonist ivuxolimab. The receptors stem from an adult with an advanced solid tumor such as melanoma, head and neck, liver or kidney cancer.

V is TRBV4-2 and J is TRBJ1-1, with D possibly matching TRBD1 (5 bases). Trimming removed 2 bases at V and 1 base at J, with 14 bases between. Germline CDR1 reads LGHNA; CDR2 reads YNFKEQ. The CDR3 loop spans 16 amino acids. The CDR3: CASSQPSDTKNTEAFF. CDR3 nucleotides: TGTGCCAGCAGCCAACCCTCGGACACTAAGAACACTGAAGCTTTCTTT.

The chain recombines TRBV5-1 with TRBJ1-3; D remains unclear. V was shortened by 3 bases and J by 4 bases, with 11 bases between the two germline ends. This CDR3 contains 14 residues. The V gene's germline CDR1 is SGHRS and CDR2 YFSETQ. CDR3: CASSSRGSGNTIYF. The CDR3 region has the DNA TGCGCCAGCAGCTCCCGGGGATCCGGAAACACCATATATTTT.

The gene calls are TRBV4-3 and TRBJ2-7; D may be TRBD1 (6 bases). The CDR3 extends over 15 amino acids. Trimming cost V 2 bases and J 2 bases, with 13 bases left between them. The V gene's germline CDR1 is LGHNA and CDR2 YSLEER. CDR3 DNA: TGCGCCAGCAGCCAAAAAACAGGGACCGCCTACGAGCAGTACTTC. This encodes CASSQKTGTAYEQYF.

V is TRBV9 and J is TRBJ2-5, with TRBD2 identical over 10 bases. This CDR3 spans 14 amino acids. J was trimmed by 2 bases and V by 2 bases; bases with no gene match: 0. The V gene's germline CDR1 is SGDLS and CDR2 YYNGEE. The CDR3 nucleotides are TGTGCCAGCAGCGTTAGCGGGGGGCAAGAGACCCAGTACTTC. It encodes CASSVSGGQETQYF.

V gene TRBV2 combines with J gene TRBJ1-5; TRBD1 is a possible D gene (6 bases). V was pared by 3 bases and J by 4 bases, with 10 bases between. Germline V CDR1 and CDR2: SNHLY, FYNNEI. This CDR3 comprises 14 residues. In DNA, the CDR3 is TGTGCCAGCAGTGACAGGGGACGAAATCAGCCCCAGCATTTT. Translated: CASSDRGRNQPQHF.

The rearrangement links TRBV15 to TRBJ2-2; no clear D. Trimming left V 2 bases short and J 3 bases short, with 7 bases between. Germline CDR1 reads LNHNV; CDR2 reads YYDKDF (reference sequence). CDR3 length: 14 residues. CDR3 DNA sequence: TGTGCCACCAGCAGAAGTTTCGACACCGGGGAGCTGTTTTTT. It specifies CATSRSFDTGELFF.

This clone appeared once. The junction shows a germline mismatch at one end, possibly a read error. The chain combines TRBV10-2 with TRBJ2-4, with D perhaps TRBD1 (6 bases). This CDR3 has 13 residues. CDR1 and CDR2 (germline): WSHSY, SAAADI. CDR3 sequence reads: CASSVSRDGGGSF. CDR3 coding DNA: TGCGCCAGCAGTGTATCCCGTGATGGGGGCGGGTCTTTC.

The chain combines TRBV29-1 with TRBJ1-2; 7 nucleotides align to TRBD1. The germline V gene has CDR1 SQVTM and CDR2 ANQGSEA. Trimming removed 3 bases from V and 2 bases from J; junction bases left unmatched: 9. The CDR3 has 15 amino acids. CDR3 DNA sequence: TGCAGCGTTGATCGAAGGTGGGGACAGAACTATGGCTACACCTTC. It codes for CSVDRRWGQNYGYTF.